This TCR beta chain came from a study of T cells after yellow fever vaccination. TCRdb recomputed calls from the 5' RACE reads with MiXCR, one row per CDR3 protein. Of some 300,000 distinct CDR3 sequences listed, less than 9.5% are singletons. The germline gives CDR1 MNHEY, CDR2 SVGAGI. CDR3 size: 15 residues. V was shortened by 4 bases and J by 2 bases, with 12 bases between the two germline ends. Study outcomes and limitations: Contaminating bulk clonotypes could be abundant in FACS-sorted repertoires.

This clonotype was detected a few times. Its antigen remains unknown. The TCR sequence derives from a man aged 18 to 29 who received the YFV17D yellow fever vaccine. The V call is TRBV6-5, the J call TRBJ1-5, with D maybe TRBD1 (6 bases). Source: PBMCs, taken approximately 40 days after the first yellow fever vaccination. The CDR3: CASSSGQSGNQPQHF. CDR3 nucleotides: TGTGCCAGCAGTTCCGGACAGTCGGGCAATCAGCCCCAGCATTTT.